A selection of T cell receptor beta chains follows, all from one sample in a study of blood T cell repertoires in COVID-19. Sequenced by immunoSEQ multiplex PCR; TCRdb stores in-frame clones only, minus some. Of about 360,000 clones in the sample, approximately 91% were seen once. Specimen: PBMCs or T cells enriched from blood (not recorded which). The source of these receptors is a woman between 40 and 55 years old with acute COVID-19. Both conserved end residues are part of each CDR3. Each record gives: J gene, V gene, clone size, CDR3 length, D gene, CDR3 DNA, CDR3 protein. D genes are given only for firm matches. The size of a clone is reported for some rows only, either as once, few or many, or as a class for expanded clones.

TRBJ1-1 | TRBV10-2 | NA | 17 | TRBD1 | TGCGCCAGCAGGGGTGGGATCAGGGGGAGTTTGAACACTGAAGCTTTCTTT | CASRGGIRGSLNTEAFF
TRBJ2-5 | TRBV6-5 | NA | 13 | NA | TGTGCCAGCAGCGAGGGATTCAGGGAGACCCAGTACTTC | CASSEGFRETQYF
TRBJ2-3 | TRBV18 | NA | 16 | TRBD2 | TGTGCCAGCTCATGGACTAGCGGGGGGGGCACAGATACGCAGTATTTT | CASSWTSGGGTDTQYF
TRBJ1-1 | TRBV11-2 | NA | 17 | NA | TGTGCCAGCAGCTTATCCCTTTCAGGGGAACCGAACACTGAAGCTTTCTTT | CASSLSLSGEPNTEAFF
TRBJ1-5 | TRBV6-5 | NA | 14 | TRBD1 | TGTGCCACCCGAGACAGGGGCACGGCGAAGCCCCAGCATTTT | CATRDRGTAKPQHF
TRBJ2-5 | TRBV5-4 | NA | 16 | TRBD2 | TGTGCCAGCAGCTTGCCCCTAGCGGGGGGGCAGGAGACCCAGTACTTC | CASSLPLAGGQETQYF
TRBJ1-6 | TRBV7-2 | NA | 12 | NA | TGTGCCAGCAGCCAGAATTATTCACCCCTCCACTTT | CASSQNYSPLHF
TRBJ2-1 | TRBV6-5 | NA | 14 | TRBD1 | TGTGCCAGCCGGGGACAGGGCGCCTACAATGAGCAGTTCTTC | CASRGQGAYNEQFF
TRBJ2-7 | TRBV7-6 | NA | 13 | NA | TGTGCCAGCAGCTTAGTTGGACAACCCGAGCAGTACTTC | CASSLVGQPEQYF
TRBJ1-1 | TRBV7-9 | NA | 14 | NA | TGTGCCAGCAGCTTAAACGGGTTGGGTACTGAAGCTTTCTTT | CASSLNGLGTEAFF
TRBJ2-1 | TRBV7-2 | NA | 15 | NA | TGTGCCAGCAGCTTAGAAGGGAGCTCCTACAATGAGCAGTTCTTC | CASSLEGSSYNEQFF
TRBJ2-3 | TRBV5-1 | NA | 16 | TRBD2 | TGCGCCAGCAGCCGGGGGACTAGCGGGGAGGTAGATACGCAGTATTTT | CASSRGTSGEVDTQYF
TRBJ1-5 | TRBV4-1 | NA | 15 | TRBD1 | TGCGCCAGCAGCCAGGGGACAGGCATTAATCAGCCCCAGCATTTT | CASSQGTGINQPQHF
TRBJ2-1 | TRBV6-5 | NA | 15 | TRBD2 | TGTGCCAGCAGGAGTCTAGCTAATCGCGGGGGTGAGCAGTTCTTC | CASRSLANRGGEQFF
TRBJ1-6 | TRBV10-2 | NA | 14 | TRBD1 | TGCGCCAGCAGAACCGGGACAGGGGACTCACCCCTCCACTTT | CASRTGTGDSPLHF
TRBJ2-5 | TRBV5-6 | NA | 13 | NA | TGTGCCAGCAGTCCGGGTGAGAGGGAGACCCAGTACTTC | CASSPGERETQYF
TRBJ2-5 | TRBV5-1 | NA | 14 | TRBD2 | TGCGCCAGCAGCTTGGTACGCGGGGGAGAGACCCAGTACTTC | CASSLVRGGETQYF
TRBJ2-3 | TRBV10-3 | once | 16 | TRBD1 | TGTGCCATCAGTGACTCAGGCAGGGGGCACCCAGATACGCAGTATTTT | CAISDSGRGHPDTQYF
TRBJ1-2 | TRBV10-3 | NA | 13 | NA | TGTGCCATCAGTGGAACAGACGTCTATGGCTACACCTTC | CAISGTDVYGYTF
TRBJ1-1 | TRBV7-9 | NA | 18 | NA | TGTGCCAGCAGCAACCCGAACCCCTGGACAGAGATGAACACTGAAGCTTTCTTT | CASSNPNPWTEMNTEAFF
TRBJ2-3 | TRBV24-1 | NA | 13 | TRBD1 | TGTGCCACCAGCTTAGGGGGCTCAGATACGCAGTATTTT | CATSLGGSDTQYF
TRBJ2-5 | TRBV19 | medium-sized | 15 | TRBD2 | TGTGCCAGTAGTAACAGCGGGGGGTTGATAGAGACCCAGTACTTC | CASSNSGGLIETQYF
TRBJ1-3 | TRBV5-8 | NA | 13 | NA | TGTGCCAGCAGCCCAGGGGTCGGAAACACCATATATTTT | CASSPGVGNTIYF
TRBJ2-7 | TRBV13 | NA | 15 | TRBD1 | TGTGCCAGCAGCTTAGGGTACAGGGGGCAGAACGAGCAGTACTTC | CASSLGYRGQNEQYF
TRBJ1-2 | TRBV10-2 | NA | 14 | TRBD1 | TGCGCCAGCAGTGAAGGGACAGGGCCCTATGGCTACACCTTC | CASSEGTGPYGYTF
TRBJ1-5 | TRBV5-1 | NA | 16 | TRBD1 | TGCGCCAGCAGCTTGTCACCCGGGACAGAACCTCAGCCCCAGCATTTT | CASSLSPGTEPQPQHF